A selection of T cell receptor beta chains follows, all from one sample in a study of cytomegalovirus exposure and HLA in healthy donors. Data came from immunoSEQ multiplex PCR; TCRdb stores just in-frame clones and leaves some out. The table records 45,000 to 65,000 clones, about 84% of them present only once. Sequencing input: PBMCs. The receptors derive from a man in his thirties or forties in good health and CMV-seronegative. Both conserved end residues are part of each CDR3. The D gene is left open where the match is weak. Clone size is not always given. Where it is, it says once, few, many or a class for expanded clones.

TRBV30	.	.	TRBJ2-7	TGTGCCTGGAGTCCCCGGGTTAGCGGAGGGGTCAAGCAGTACTTC	CAWSPRVSGGVKQYF
TRBV30	.	.	TRBJ2-3	TGTGCCTGGAGTGGGAGGATGTCCACAGATACGCAGTATTTT	CAWSGRMSTDTQYF
TRBV5-6	.	.	TRBJ2-2	TGTGCCAGCAGCTTGTTGACAGGAACGGGCACCGGGGAGCTGTTTTTT	CASSLLTGTGTGELFF
TRBV27	.	TRBD1	TRBJ1-5	TGTGCCAGCAGTTCCCGGACAGGTTCTTATCAGCCCCAGCATTTT	CASSSRTGSYQPQHF
TRBV27	.	.	TRBJ2-3	TGTGCCAGCAGTTTAACACTGACAGGTACAGATACGCAGTATTTT	CASSLTLTGTDTQYF
TRBV4-3	.	.	TRBJ2-5	TGCGCCAGCAGCCAAGATCTCGACAGAGAGACCCAGTACTTC	CASSQDLDRETQYF
TRBV5-1	few	TRBD1	TRBJ1-6	TGCGCCAGCAGCTTGGTGGGACAGGGTGTTTCACCCCTCCACTTT	CASSLVGQGVSPLHF
TRBV28	.	TRBD2	TRBJ2-2	TGTGCCAGCAGTTCCTCGGGTAGCGGGGGGGCAAGGACCGGGGAGCTGTTTTTT	CASSSSGSGGARTGELFF
TRBV6-5	.	TRBD1	TRBJ1-2	TGTGCCAGCAGTTACTCAGGACAGGGGAACTATGGCTACACCTTC	CASSYSGQGNYGYTF
TRBV6-5	.	TRBD1	TRBJ1-2	TGTGCCAGCAGTCCGCCCGGGACAGATATTTACACCTTC	CASSPPGTDIYTF
TRBV19	.	.	TRBJ1-2	TGTGCCAGTAGTCGGGAGGGCGGTCGTCTTGGCTACACCTTC	CASSREGGRLGYTF
TRBV5-6	.	TRBD2	TRBJ2-5	TGTGCCAGCAGCCCGGGGGGGGAGACCCAGTACTTC	CASSPGGETQYF
TRBV2	.	.	TRBJ1-2	TGTGCCAGCAGCTTAGTGGTACAGAACTATGGCTACACCTTC	CASSLVVQNYGYTF
TRBV18	few	.	TRBJ2-5	TGTGCCAGCTCTGGGGGCCCAGAGACCCAGTACTTC	CASSGGPETQYF
TRBV18	.	TRBD1	TRBJ1-1	TGTGCCAGCTCCCTCGAGCTACAGGGGAGATCGATGAACACTGAAGCTTTCTTT	CASSLELQGRSMNTEAFF
TRBV18	.	TRBD2	TRBJ2-7	TGTGCCAGCTCACCACCACCTAGCGGCACCTACGAGCAGTACTTC	CASSPPPSGTYEQYF
TRBV5-4	few	.	TRBJ2-1	TGTGCCAGCAGCTTGGGCCTAGCGTTTAGTGAGCAGTTCTTC	CASSLGLAFSEQFF
TRBV6-5	.	TRBD1	TRBJ1-3	TGTGCCAGCAGCCTACAGGGGGACTCTGGAAACACCATATATTTT	CASSLQGDSGNTIYF
TRBV10-3	.	.	TRBJ2-1	TGTGCCATCAGTGAGACAGGGACTGAGCAGTTCTTC	CAISETGTEQFF
TRBV5-6	.	.	TRBJ1-3	TGTGCCAGCAGCTTAACCCGAACACAGCGAAACACCATATATTTT	CASSLTRTQRNTIYF
TRBV5-4	few	.	TRBJ2-7	TGTGCCAGCAGTCGTGAGGTGTTGGGCGAGCAGTACTTC	CASSREVLGEQYF
TRBV5-1	.	.	TRBJ1-1	TGCGCCAGCAGCTTAACAGGTGTGAACACTGAAGCTTTCTTT	CASSLTGVNTEAFF
TRBV18	once	.	TRBJ2-5	TGTGCCAGCTCAAGACAACAGGTGGAAGAGACCCAGTACTTC	CASSRQQVEETQYF
TRBV7-2	once	.	TRBJ1-2	TGTGCCAGCAGCTTAGGATTCGACAGGACGCCCTATGGCTACACCTTC	CASSLGFDRTPYGYTF
TRBV27	.	.	TRBJ1-2	TGTGCCAGCAGTTTAAGCGCAGGGTCGAACTATGGCTACACCTTC	CASSLSAGSNYGYTF
TRBV25-1	few	.	TRBJ2-1	TGTGCCAGCAGTGAATTTCGGGACAATGAGCAGTTCTTC	CASSEFRDNEQFF
TRBV9	.	.	TRBJ2-7	TGTGCCAGCAGCGTGCTGGCGGGGTTCTCCGAGCAGTACTTC	CASSVLAGFSEQYF
TRBV7-9	.	.	TRBJ2-5	TGTGCCAGCAGCTTAGTGGGCTATGAGCAGTACTTC	CASSLVGYEQYF
TRBV2	.	.	TRBJ1-3	TGTGCCAGCAGTGAACATGGAGGGCTCTCTGGAAACACCATATATTTT	CASSEHGGLSGNTIYF
TRBV28	.	TRBD1	TRBJ1-2	TGTGCCAGTATTAAAGGCAGGGGGGCTAACTATGGCTACACCTTC	CASIKGRGANYGYTF
TRBV18	.	.	TRBJ1-4	TGTGCCAGCTCACCACGGGCGGGGGCCGAAGAAAAACTGTTTTTT	CASSPRAGAEEKLFF
TRBV28	once	.	TRBJ1-5	TGTGCCAGCAGTTTAGGGACTTTGAATCAGCCCCAGCATTTT	CASSLGTLNQPQHF
TRBV28	.	.	TRBJ1-1	TGTGCCAGCAGTTCCGACAGAAAAGACACTGAAGCTTTCTTT	CASSSDRKDTEAFF
TRBV18	.	.	TRBJ2-7	TGTGCCAGCTCACCAGCCGGGAGCGGCTACGAGCAGTACTTC	CASSPAGSGYEQYF
TRBV19	few	TRBD1	TRBJ1-1	TGTGCCAGTAGCGACAGGGGGCTTGCGGTGAACACTGAAGCTTTCTTT	CASSDRGLAVNTEAFF
TRBV2	.	TRBD1	TRBJ1-4	TGTGCCAGCAGTCTACTTACATATCCGGGACAGGGGCCACTTGCAACTAATGAAAAACTGTTTTTT	CASSLLTYPGQGPLATNEKLFF
TRBV30	once	TRBD2	TRBJ2-7	TGTGCCTGGAGTATTGGCGGGGGCTCCTACGAGCAGTACTTC	CAWSIGGGSYEQYF
TRBV5-5	.	.	TRBJ1-5	TGTGCCAGCAGCTTAGGGGAGGGTCGCCAGCCCCAGCATTTT	CASSLGEGRQPQHF
TRBV27	.	.	TRBJ1-5	TGTGCCAGCAGTTCCACGGGGGTAAGTCAGCCCCAGCATTTT	CASSSTGVSQPQHF
TRBV7-9	.	.	TRBJ1-2	TGTGCCAGCAGTTGGGACTGGGTCTTAAGCTATGGCTACACCTTC	CASSWDWVLSYGYTF
TRBV10-3	.	TRBD2	TRBJ2-1	TGTGCCATCAGTGGTCTAGCGGGAGGAGATGAGCAGTTCTTC	CAISGLAGGDEQFF
TRBV7-9	few	.	TRBJ1-4	TGTGCCAGCAGCTTAGCTTCCATAACTAATGAAAAACTGTTTTTT	CASSLASITNEKLFF
TRBV6-5	.	TRBD1	TRBJ1-1	TGTGCCAGCACGGACAGGGCTAGAGTCTCGGGAGCTTTCTTT	CASTDRARVSGAFF
TRBV9	.	TRBD1	TRBJ2-1	TGTGCCAGCAGCGCCCGACAGGGGGTAATCAATGAGCAGTTCTTC	CASSARQGVINEQFF
TRBV7-2	.	TRBD1	TRBJ1-2	TGTGCCAGCAGCTCGCCGGGACAGGGAATACCCCAGGGGGTCTATGGCTACACCTTC	CASSSPGQGIPQGVYGYTF
TRBV6-1	.	TRBD1	TRBJ2-7	TGTGCCAGCAGTGACAGGGGGTTAGCATACGAGCAGTACTTC	CASSDRGLAYEQYF
TRBV7-9	.	.	TRBJ2-7	TGTGCCAGCAGCTTAGTTGGGGGGAGCCCAAACGAGCAGTACTTC	CASSLVGGSPNEQYF
TRBV5-4	.	TRBD1	TRBJ2-7	TGTGCCAGCAGCCAGACAGGGTTTGGGTACGAGCAGTACTTC	CASSQTGFGYEQYF
TRBV6-5	.	.	TRBJ1-4	TGTGCCAGCAGTTCATCCCCGGGGGGGAGTGAAAAACTGTTTTTT	CASSSSPGGSEKLFF
TRBV28	few	.	TRBJ1-1	TGTGCCAGCCTACGGGGGGGGCGAGGTACTGAAGCTTTCTTT	CASLRGGRGTEAFF
TRBV19	few	TRBD1	TRBJ1-2	TGTGCCAGTAGTACCCTAACAGGGGGGCACTATGGCTACACCTTC	CASSTLTGGHYGYTF
TRBV9	few	TRBD2	TRBJ2-1	TGTGCCAGCAGCCTGGGGACTAGCGGGGGGAGTGAGCAGTTCTTC	CASSLGTSGGSEQFF
TRBV18	.	TRBD2	TRBJ2-2	TGTGCCAGCTCACAGGGACTAGCGGGAAACACCGGGGAGCTGTTTTTT	CASSQGLAGNTGELFF